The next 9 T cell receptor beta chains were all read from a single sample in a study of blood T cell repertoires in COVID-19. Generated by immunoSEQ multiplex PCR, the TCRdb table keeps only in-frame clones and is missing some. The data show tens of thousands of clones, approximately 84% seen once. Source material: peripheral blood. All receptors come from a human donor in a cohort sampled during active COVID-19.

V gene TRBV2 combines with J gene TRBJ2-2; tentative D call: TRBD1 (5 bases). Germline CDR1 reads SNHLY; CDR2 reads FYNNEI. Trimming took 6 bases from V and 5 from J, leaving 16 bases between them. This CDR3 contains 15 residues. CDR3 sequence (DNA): TGTGCCAGCAGAGAGCCGACAGCACCTACCGGGGAGCTGTTTTTT. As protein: CASREPTAPTGELFF.

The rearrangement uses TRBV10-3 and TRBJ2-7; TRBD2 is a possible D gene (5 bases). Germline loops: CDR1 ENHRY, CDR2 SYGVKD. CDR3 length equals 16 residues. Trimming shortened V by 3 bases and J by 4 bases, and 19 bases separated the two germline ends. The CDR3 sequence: CAISERESGPIYEQYF. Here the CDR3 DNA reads TGTGCCATCAGTGAAAGGGAAAGCGGTCCAATTTACGAGCAGTACTTC.

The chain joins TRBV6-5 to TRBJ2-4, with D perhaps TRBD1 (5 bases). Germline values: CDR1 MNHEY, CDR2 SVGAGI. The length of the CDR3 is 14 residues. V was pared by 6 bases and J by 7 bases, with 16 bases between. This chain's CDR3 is CASSPTVGLNIQYF. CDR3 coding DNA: TGTGCCAGCAGCCCGACAGTAGGATTGAACATTCAGTACTTC.

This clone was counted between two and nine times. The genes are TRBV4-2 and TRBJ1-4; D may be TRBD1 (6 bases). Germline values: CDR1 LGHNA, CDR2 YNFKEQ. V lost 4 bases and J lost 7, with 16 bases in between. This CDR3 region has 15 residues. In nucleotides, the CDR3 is TGTGCCAGCAGCCCGACTCAGGGGCGCGGTGAAAAACTGTTTTTT. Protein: CASSPTQGRGEKLFF.

CDR3 residues: CASSSYRLSSGNTIYF. CDR3 bases: TGTGCCAGCAGTTCCTACAGGCTGAGCTCTGGAAACACCATATATTTT. The chain has TRBV6-2 or TRBV6-3 and TRBJ1-3; perhaps TRBD1 as D (5 bases). CDR3 length: 16 amino acids. The ends were cut back, 4 bases at V and 0 bases at J, with 13 bases in the middle. Germline V gene lookup returns CDR1 MNHEY and CDR2 SVGEGT.

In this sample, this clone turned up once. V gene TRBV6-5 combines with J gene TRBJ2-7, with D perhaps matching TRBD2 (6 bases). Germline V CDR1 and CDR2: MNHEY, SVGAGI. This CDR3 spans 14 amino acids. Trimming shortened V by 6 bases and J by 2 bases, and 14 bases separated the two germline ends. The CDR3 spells CASRGDPGAYEQYF. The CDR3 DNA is TGTGCCAGCAGGGGAGACCCGGGAGCCTACGAGCAGTACTTC.

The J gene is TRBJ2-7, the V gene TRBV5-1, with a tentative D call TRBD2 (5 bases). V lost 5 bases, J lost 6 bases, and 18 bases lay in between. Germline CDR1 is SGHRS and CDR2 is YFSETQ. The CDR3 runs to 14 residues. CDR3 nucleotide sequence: TGCGCCAGCAGGGCCGCGGGCATCGGAGGCGAGCAGTACTTC. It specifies CASRAAGIGGEQYF.

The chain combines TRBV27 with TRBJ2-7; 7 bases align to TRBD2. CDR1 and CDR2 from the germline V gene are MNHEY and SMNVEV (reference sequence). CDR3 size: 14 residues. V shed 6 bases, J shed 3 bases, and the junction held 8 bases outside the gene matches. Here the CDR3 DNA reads TGTGCCAGCAGAAAACTAGCGTCGTTCTACGAGCAGTACTTC. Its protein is CASRKLASFYEQYF.

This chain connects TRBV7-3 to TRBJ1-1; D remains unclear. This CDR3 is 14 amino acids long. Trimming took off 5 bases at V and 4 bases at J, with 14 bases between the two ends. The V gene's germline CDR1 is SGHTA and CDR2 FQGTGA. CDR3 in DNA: TGTGCCAGCAGCCTCAACGGGATCGGCACTGAAGCTTTCTTT. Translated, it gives CASSLNGIGTEAFF.